Listed below are T cell receptor beta chains from one sample, sequenced in a study of immune heterogeneity within non-small cell lung tumors. TCRdb re-called the multiplex PCR reads with MiXCR, one entry per CDR3 protein. The table includes just over 15,000 distinct CDR3 sequences, 25% to 35% detected once. Specimen: lung tumor tissue. These receptors originate from a man aged 35-49 years with non-small cell lung cancer. The CDR3 runs from the conserved cysteine through the conserved F or W. The D gene is left open where the match is weak. Clone size appears in some rows only: once, few, many, or a class for an expanded clone.

clone size,J gene,D gene,V gene,CDR3 DNA,CDR3 protein
NA,TRBJ1-4,NA,TRBV7-9,TGTGCCAGCAGCTTAGGGACCGGGACACCTAATGAAAAACTGTTTTTT,CASSLGTGTPNEKLFF
medium-sized,TRBJ1-6,NA,TRBV4-2,TGTGCCAGCAGCCAAGAGTCAGAAGATAATTCACCCCTCCACTTT,CASSQESEDNSPLHF
NA,TRBJ2-1,TRBD2,TRBV12-3/TRBV12-4,TGTGCCAGCAGTAGGACTAGCGGGAGGCTATCCAATGAGCAGTTCTTC,CASSRTSGRLSNEQFF
many,TRBJ2-2,TRBD2,TRBV9,TGTGCCAGCAGCCCCAGTAGCGGGAGGGCCCTTACCGGGGAGCTGTTTTTT,CASSPSSGRALTGELFF
medium-sized,TRBJ2-7,NA,TRBV6-2/TRBV6-3,TGTGCCAGCTACTCCCCCCGACAGTTCTCCTACGAGCAGTACTTC,CASYSPRQFSYEQYF
NA,TRBJ2-5,TRBD1,TRBV27,TGTGCCAGCAGGTTTCTGGACAGGGGACCAGAGACCCAGTACTTC,CASRFLDRGPETQYF
many,TRBJ1-5,TRBD1,TRBV6-2/TRBV6-3,TGTGCCAGCAGTTACGCAGGGGGACAGCCCCAGCATTTT,CASSYAGGQPQHF
NA,TRBJ2-3,TRBD1,TRBV20-1,TGCAGTGCTAGAGATGCGGGACAGGGGCTTGGGAAAGATACGCAGTATTTT,CSARDAGQGLGKDTQYF
many,TRBJ2-7,NA,TRBV5-1,TGCGCCAGCAGCGGAAGAAGTACGGGCGAGCAGTACTTC,CASSGRSTGEQYF
NA,TRBJ2-3,NA,TRBV7-2,TGTGCCAGCAGCCCAGGACCGAGGTGGGATACGCAGTATTTT,CASSPGPRWDTQYF
NA,TRBJ2-1,NA,TRBV20-1,TGCAGTGCTGACGGGGGAGGCCCCACTCCTTTC,CSADGGGPTPF
few,TRBJ2-2,NA,TRBV11-3,TGTGCCAGCAGAATAGAAGGGGAGCTGTTTTTT,CASRIEGELFF
few,TRBJ2-5,TRBD1,TRBV4-3,TGCGCCAGCAGCCAAGATAGTGGGACAGGGGTTTACTTC,CASSQDSGTGVYF
medium-sized,TRBJ2-7,NA,TRBV27,TGTGCCAGCAGTAAACCGGGACGGAGCCCTTACGAGCAGTACTTC,CASSKPGRSPYEQYF
NA,TRBJ2-5,NA,TRBV29-1,TGCAGCGCTGTGGGACGGGAGACCCAGTACTTC,CSAVGRETQYF
medium-sized,TRBJ1-6,NA,TRBV2,TGTGCCAGCAGTCGAGGACAGAATAATTCACCCCTCCACTTT,CASSRGQNNSPLHF
NA,TRBJ1-4,NA,TRBV20-1,TGCAGTGCTTGTCGAGGACGGATGGGGGAAAAACTGTTTTTT,CSACRGRMGEKLFF
medium-sized,TRBJ2-5,NA,TRBV4-1,TGCGCCAGCAGCCAAGATTCCGTGGAAGAGACCCAGTACTTC,CASSQDSVEETQYF
medium-sized,TRBJ1-5,NA,TRBV15,TGTGCCACCAGCAGAGACCAGGGAGGTGGCAATCAGCCCCAGCATTTT,CATSRDQGGGNQPQHF
many,TRBJ2-7,NA,TRBV11-2,TGTGCCAGCAGCCTCAACCCTACGACGGGGACCTACGAGCAGTACTTC,CASSLNPTTGTYEQYF
few,TRBJ2-3,TRBD2,TRBV5-1,TGCGCCAGCAGCCTCGGGACTAGCGAACGCACAGATACGCAGTATTTT,CASSLGTSERTDTQYF
few,TRBJ2-2,TRBD2,TRBV6-1,TGTGCCAGCAGTTCGGGACTAGCGAACACCGGGGAGCTGTTTTTT,CASSSGLANTGELFF
many,TRBJ1-3,NA,TRBV19,TGTGCCAGTAGTATGACAGAGAGCTCTGGAAACACCATATATTTT,CASSMTESSGNTIYF
medium-sized,TRBJ1-2,NA,TRBV18,TGTGCCAGCTCACCCCCAGGGCGGGATGGCTACACCTTC,CASSPPGRDGYTF
NA,TRBJ1-2,NA,TRBV4-3,TGCGCCAGCAGTCTAGGGAGATATGGCTACACCTTC,CASSLGRYGYTF
few,TRBJ2-4,NA,TRBV11-2,TGTGCCAGCAGCTTAGGGCCAGGACGGGGCATTCAGTACTTC,CASSLGPGRGIQYF
NA,TRBJ1-1,TRBD1,TRBV29-1,TGCAGCGCCGCGGGACAGGAGAACACTGAAGCTTTCTTT,CSAAGQENTEAFF
few,TRBJ2-7,NA,TRBV7-9,TGTGCCAGCGGTCAGCGGAATTCCTACGAGCAGTACTTC,CASGQRNSYEQYF
NA,TRBJ1-4,TRBD1,TRBV4-1,TGCGCCAGCAGCGCGCCCCTGTTCTTGAATGGACAGGGTGCAACTAATGAAAAACTGTTTTTT,CASSAPLFLNGQGATNEKLFF
NA,TRBJ2-4,NA,TRBV7-9,TGTGCCAGCAGACCCGACGGACCAAACATTCAGTACTTC,CASRPDGPNIQYF
few,TRBJ1-2,NA,TRBV20-1,TGCAGTGCTAGGCCGGGATCCGTGAGCTACACCTTC,CSARPGSVSYTF